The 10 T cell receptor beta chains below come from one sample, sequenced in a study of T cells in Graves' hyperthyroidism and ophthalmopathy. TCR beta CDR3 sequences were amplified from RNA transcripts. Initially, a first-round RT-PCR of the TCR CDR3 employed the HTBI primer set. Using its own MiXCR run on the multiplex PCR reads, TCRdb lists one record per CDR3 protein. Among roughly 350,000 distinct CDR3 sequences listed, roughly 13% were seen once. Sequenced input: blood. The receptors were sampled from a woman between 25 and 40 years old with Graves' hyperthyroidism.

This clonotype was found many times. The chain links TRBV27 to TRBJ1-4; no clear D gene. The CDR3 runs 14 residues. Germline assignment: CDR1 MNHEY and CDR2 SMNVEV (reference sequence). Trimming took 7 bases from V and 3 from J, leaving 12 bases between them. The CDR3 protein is CASKREVSNEKLFF. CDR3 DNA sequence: TGTGCCAGCAAGCGGGAAGTTTCTAATGAAAAACTGTTTTTT.

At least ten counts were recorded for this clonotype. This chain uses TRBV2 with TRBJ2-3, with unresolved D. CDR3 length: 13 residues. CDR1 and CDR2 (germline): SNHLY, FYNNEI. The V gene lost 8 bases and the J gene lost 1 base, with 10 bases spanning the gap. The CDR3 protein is CASSVVGTDTQYF. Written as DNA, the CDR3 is TGTGCCAGCTCCGTAGTAGGCACAGATACGCAGTATTTT.

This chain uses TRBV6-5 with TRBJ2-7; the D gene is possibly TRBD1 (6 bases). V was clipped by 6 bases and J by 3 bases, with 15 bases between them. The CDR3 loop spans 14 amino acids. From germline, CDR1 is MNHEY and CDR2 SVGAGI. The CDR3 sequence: CASRGQGMGYEQYF. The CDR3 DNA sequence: TGTGCCAGCAGGGGTCAGGGGATGGGCTACGAGCAGTACTTC.

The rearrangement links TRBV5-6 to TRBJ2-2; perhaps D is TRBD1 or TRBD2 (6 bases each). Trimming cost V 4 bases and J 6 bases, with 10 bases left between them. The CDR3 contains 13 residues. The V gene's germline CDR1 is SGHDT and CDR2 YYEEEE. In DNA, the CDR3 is TGTGCCAGCAGCGGGGGCGGGGCCGGGGAGCTGTTTTTT. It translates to CASSGGGAGELFF.

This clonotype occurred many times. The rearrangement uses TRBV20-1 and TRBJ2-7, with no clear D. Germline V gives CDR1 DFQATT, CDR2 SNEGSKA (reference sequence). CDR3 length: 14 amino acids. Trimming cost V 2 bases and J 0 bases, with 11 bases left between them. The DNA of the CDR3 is TGCAGTGCTAGACCGGCGGAGAGCTCCTACGAGCAGTACTTC. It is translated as CSARPAESSYEQYF.

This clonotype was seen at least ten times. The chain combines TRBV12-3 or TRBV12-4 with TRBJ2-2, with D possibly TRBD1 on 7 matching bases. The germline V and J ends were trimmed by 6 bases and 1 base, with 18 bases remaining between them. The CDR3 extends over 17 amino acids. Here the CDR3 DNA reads TGTGCCAGCAGCGGCCACAGCAGGGGGGAGAACACCGGGGAGCTGTTTTTT. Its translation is CASSGHSRGENTGELFF.

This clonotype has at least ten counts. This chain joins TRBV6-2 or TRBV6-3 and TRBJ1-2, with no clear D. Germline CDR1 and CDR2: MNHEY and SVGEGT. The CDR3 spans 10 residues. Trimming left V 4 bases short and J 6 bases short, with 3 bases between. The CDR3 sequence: CASSSNGYTF. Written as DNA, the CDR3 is TGTGCCAGCAGTTCGAATGGCTACACCTTC.

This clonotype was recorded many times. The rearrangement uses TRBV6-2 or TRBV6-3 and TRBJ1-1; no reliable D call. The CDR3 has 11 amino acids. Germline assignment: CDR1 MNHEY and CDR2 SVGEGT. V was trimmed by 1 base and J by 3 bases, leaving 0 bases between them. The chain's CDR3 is CASSYYTEAFF. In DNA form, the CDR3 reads TGTGCCAGCAGTTACTACACTGAAGCTTTCTTT.

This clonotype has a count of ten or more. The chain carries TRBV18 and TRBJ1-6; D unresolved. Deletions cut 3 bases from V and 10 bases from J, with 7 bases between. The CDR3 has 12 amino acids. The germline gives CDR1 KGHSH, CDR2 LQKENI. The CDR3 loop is CASSPVGSPLHF. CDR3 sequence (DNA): TGTGCCAGCTCACCGGTCGGCTCACCCCTCCACTTT.

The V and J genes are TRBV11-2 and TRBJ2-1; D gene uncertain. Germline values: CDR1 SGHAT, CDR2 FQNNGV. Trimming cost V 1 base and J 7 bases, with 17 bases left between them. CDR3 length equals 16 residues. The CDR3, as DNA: TGTGCCAGCAGCTTAGTAATCAGGAGTGCCCTTAATGAGCAGTTCTTC. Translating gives CASSLVIRSALNEQFF.